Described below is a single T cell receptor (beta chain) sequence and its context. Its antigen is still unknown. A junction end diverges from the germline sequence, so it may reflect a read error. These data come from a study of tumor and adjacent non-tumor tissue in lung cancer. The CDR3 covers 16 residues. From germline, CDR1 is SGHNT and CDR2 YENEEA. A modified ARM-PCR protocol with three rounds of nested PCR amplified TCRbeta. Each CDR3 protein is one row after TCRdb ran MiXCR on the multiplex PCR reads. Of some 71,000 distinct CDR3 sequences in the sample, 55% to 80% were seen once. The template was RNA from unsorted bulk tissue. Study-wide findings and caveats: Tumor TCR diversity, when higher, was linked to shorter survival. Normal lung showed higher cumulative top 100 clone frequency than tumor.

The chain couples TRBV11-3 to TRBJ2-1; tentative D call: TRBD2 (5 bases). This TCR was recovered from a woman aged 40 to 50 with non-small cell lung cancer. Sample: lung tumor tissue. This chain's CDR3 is CTSSLDLVLGYNDQFF. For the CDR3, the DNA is TGTACCAGCAGCTTAGATCTGGTACTAGGCTACAATGACCAGTTCTTC.